The 9 T cell receptor beta chains in this list originate from one sample, sequenced in a study of shared clonotypes between healthy human individuals (TCRdb year 2020). To prepare the library, the immunoSEQ multiplex PCR assay was applied. TCRdb holds this immuneACCESS table with in-frame rearrangements only. Some clones are missing; in checked studies, unresolved V genes explain under half, and the rest has no known cause. The sample table shows around 88,000 clones, and roughly two thirds are seen once. Jointly, the top ten make up about 42% of the sample. The sequenced material came from memory CD8+ T cells sorted from blood. Taken with the paper, the label for cell subset or site translates to: CD45RO+ cells pooled with CCR7-negative TemRA cells. These receptors were obtained from a man younger than 45 in good health.

The rearrangement joins TRBV7-8 to TRBJ2-7; 8 bases are shared with TRBD2. This CDR3 is 19 amino acids long. The germline CDR1 and CDR2 sequences are SGHVS and FQNEAQ. V gave up 1 base and J gave up 0 bases; unmatched junction bases: 14. CDR3 region: CASSLGAALAVPNSYEQYF. CDR3 in DNA: TGTGCCAGCAGCTTAGGGGCGGCACTAGCGGTGCCTAACTCCTACGAGCAGTACTTC.

This CDR3 is CASSSLAGGYNEQFF. The CDR3 DNA reads as TGCGCCAGCAGCTCCCTAGCGGGAGGCTACAATGAGCAGTTCTTC. The gene calls are TRBV5-1 and TRBJ2-1, with 11 bases matching TRBD2. This CDR3 is built from 15 residues. The germline CDR1 and CDR2 sequences are SGHRS and YFSETQ. J lost 3 bases, V lost 3 bases, and 2 bases had no gene match.

The CDR3 reads CSVKTGDIQYF. Here the CDR3 DNA reads TGCAGCGTCAAGACAGGCGACATTCAGTACTTC. The rearrangement joins TRBV29-1 to TRBJ2-4, with D possibly matching TRBD1 (6 bases). Trimming shortened V by 6 bases and J by 8 bases, and 11 bases separated the two germline ends. Germline lookup yields CDR1 SQVTM and CDR2 ANQGSEA. The length of the CDR3 is 11 residues.

J is TRBJ1-2 and V is TRBV6-6, with a tentative D call TRBD1 (6 bases). CDR3 length equals 16 residues. The V gene lost 2 bases and the J gene lost 2 bases, with 15 bases spanning the gap. Germline V gives CDR1 MNHNY, CDR2 SVGAGI (reference sequence). CDR3 in DNA: TGTGCCAGCAGTTACCGGGAGACAGGAGACAACTATGGCTACACCTTC. Translation: CASSYRETGDNYGYTF.

The rearrangement uses TRBV28 and TRBJ2-2, with unresolved D. Trimming left V 3 bases short and J 3 bases short, with 20 bases between. This CDR3 has 18 residues. Germline CDR1 MDHEN, CDR2 SYDVKM. The CDR3 DNA reads as TGTGCCAGCAGTTTTTCTAACGTCCCCGCGAAATACACCGGGGAGCTGTTTTTT. It yields the protein CASSFSNVPAKYTGELFF.

The chain couples TRBV4-1 to TRBJ1-1; 9 bases agree with TRBD1. Germline CDR1 and CDR2: MGHRA and YSYEKL. CDR3 length: 15 amino acids. V shed 5 bases, J shed 11 bases, and the junction held 15 bases outside the gene matches. This CDR3 is CASSSQAQGALRAFF. CDR3 nucleotide sequence: TGCGCCAGCAGCTCCCAGGCACAGGGGGCGTTGAGGGCTTTCTTT.

This clone was recorded only once. The rearrangement uses TRBV9 and TRBJ1-4; D call uncertain. Germline loops: CDR1 SGDLS, CDR2 YYNGEE. This CDR3 comprises 16 residues. V was trimmed by 4 bases and J by 8 bases, leaving 21 bases between them. The CDR3 is CASSLHGRGMGEKLFF. The CDR3 DNA is TGTGCCAGCAGCTTACACGGGCGCGGCATGGGAGAAAAACTGTTTTTT.

Notes on this clone: This sample also contains other DNA sequences that code for the same CDR3. The chain uses TRBV28 and TRBJ2-7; either TRBD1 or TRBD2 may fit D (5 bases each). Per the germline V gene, CDR1 is MDHEN and CDR2 is SYDVKM. V shed 5 bases and J shed 2 bases, with 7 bases lying between them. CDR3 length equals 12 residues. This chain's CDR3 is CASSGGTYEQYF. CDR3 nucleotide sequence: TGTGCCAGCAGTGGGGGAACCTACGAGCAGTACTTC. Looking up the rest from reference TRBV28 and TRBJ2-7 gives the full variable domain: DVKVTQSSRYLVKRTGEKVFLECVQDMDHENMFWYRQDPGLGLRLIYFSYDVKMKEKGDIPEGYSVSREKKERFSLILESASTNQTSMYLCASSGGTYEQYFGPGTRLTVT.

This clone was recorded many times. The gene calls are TRBV4-2 and TRBJ2-7, with D unclear. V was pared by 0 bases and J by 1 base, with 13 bases between. Germline V gene data show CDR1 as LGHNA and CDR2 as YNFKEQ. The CDR3 extends over 16 amino acids. CDR3 coding DNA: TGTGCCAGCAGCCAAGATTTCACTGATCCTTCCTACGAGCAGTACTTC. Amino acid sequence: CASSQDFTDPSYEQYF.